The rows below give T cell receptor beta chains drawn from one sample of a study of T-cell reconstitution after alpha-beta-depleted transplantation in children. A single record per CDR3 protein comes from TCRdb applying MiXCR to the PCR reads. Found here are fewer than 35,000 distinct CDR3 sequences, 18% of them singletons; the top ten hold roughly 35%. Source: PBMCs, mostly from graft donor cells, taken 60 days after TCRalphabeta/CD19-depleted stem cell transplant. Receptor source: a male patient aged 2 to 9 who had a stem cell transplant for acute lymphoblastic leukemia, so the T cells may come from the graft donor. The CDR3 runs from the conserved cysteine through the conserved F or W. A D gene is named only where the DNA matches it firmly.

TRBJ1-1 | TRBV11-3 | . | CASSQIRGARLDTEAFF
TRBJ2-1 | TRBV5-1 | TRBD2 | CASSPRRLAGDHSYNEQFF
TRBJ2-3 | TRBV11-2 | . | CASSLSPRPDTQYF
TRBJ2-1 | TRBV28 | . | CASTTWDYEQFF
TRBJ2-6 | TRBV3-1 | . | CASSPSGANVLTF
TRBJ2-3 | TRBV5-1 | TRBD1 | CASTRQGVGTDTQYF
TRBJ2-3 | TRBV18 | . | CASSQGTTDTQYF
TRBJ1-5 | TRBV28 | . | CASRSGNQPQHF
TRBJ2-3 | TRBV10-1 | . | CASSGDTDTQYF
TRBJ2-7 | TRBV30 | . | CAWRGTDTAYEQYF
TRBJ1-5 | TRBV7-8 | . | CASSTDSLYQPQHF
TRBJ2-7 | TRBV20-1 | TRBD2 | CSAPTTLAGGPGEQYF
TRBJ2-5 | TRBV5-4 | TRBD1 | CASTIRQGAGETQYF
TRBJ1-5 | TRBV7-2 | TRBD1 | CASSRDRGVSNQPQHF
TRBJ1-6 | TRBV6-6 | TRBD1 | CASTPTGDNSPLHF
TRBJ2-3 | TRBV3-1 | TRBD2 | CASSQKAGGVDTQYF
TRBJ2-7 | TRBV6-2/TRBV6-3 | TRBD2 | CASSYRWSSGRFYEQYF
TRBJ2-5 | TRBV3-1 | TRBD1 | CASSQETGKRPVKETQYF
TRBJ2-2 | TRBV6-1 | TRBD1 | CASSGPGQGARVGELFF
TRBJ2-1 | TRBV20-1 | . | CSASRGSNNEQFF
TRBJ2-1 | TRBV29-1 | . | CSVASMGLLSYNEQFF
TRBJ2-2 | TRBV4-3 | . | CASSRQGLGAKYTGELFF
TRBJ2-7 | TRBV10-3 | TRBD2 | CAIKAPGLAGVLEQYF
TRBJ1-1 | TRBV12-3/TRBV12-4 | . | CASSFGWGNTEAFF
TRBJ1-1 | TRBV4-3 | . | CASSQDEVPETTEAFF
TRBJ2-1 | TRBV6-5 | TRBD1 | CASSWSGTVYNEQFF
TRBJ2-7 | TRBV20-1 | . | CSAGRLSYEQYF
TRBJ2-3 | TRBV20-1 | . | CTSGTDTQYF
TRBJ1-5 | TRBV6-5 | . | CASRRRGDSNQPQHF
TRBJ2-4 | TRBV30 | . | CAWSKGKNIQYF
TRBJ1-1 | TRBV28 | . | CASIHITEAFF
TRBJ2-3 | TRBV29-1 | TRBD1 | CSVRTGVGTDTQYF
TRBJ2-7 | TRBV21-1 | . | CASSKGYSASGRPYEQYF
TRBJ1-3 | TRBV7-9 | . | CASSGRARNTIYF
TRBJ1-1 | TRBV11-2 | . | CASSLDMFGTPAENTEAFF
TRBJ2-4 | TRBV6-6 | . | CASNRPRVKYF
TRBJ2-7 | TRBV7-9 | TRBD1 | CASALAESPGGYF
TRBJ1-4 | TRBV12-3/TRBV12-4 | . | CASSFGRPEKLFF
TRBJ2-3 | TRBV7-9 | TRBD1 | CASSPDRDTQYF
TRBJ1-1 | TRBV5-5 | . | CASSPGYGNTEAFF
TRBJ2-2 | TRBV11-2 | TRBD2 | CASSSLAGPEVRELFF
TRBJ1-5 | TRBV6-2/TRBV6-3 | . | CASRDSPGPQHF
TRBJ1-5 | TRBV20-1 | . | CSASPINQPQHF
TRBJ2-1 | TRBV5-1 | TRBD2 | CATTDGGSYNEQFF
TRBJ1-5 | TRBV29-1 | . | CSALGGIGQPQHF
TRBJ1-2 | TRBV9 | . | CASSAARSRGYGYTF
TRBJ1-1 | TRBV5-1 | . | CASSTGNTEAFF
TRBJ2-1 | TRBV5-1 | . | CASSLELEPSHEQFF
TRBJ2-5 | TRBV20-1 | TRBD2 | CSALRRGRQRGQETQYF
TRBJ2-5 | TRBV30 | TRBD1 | CAWRVGTGGVETQYF
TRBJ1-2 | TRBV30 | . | CAWSEIYGYTF